These 32 T cell receptor beta chains came from one sample sequenced in a study of T cell responses to AZD1222 COVID-19 vaccine. Measured with immunoSEQ multiplex PCR; TCRdb has only the in-frame clones, and not every one. Here the sample spans some 94,000 clones, 87% being singletons. Sequenced here: peripheral blood, sampled on day 0 of AZD1222 vaccination. These receptors were obtained from an adult in good health.

Written as DNA, the CDR3 is TGTGCCAGTAGGGCCAGGTCCCCACCCGGGGAGCTGTTTTTT. This codes for CASRARSPPGELFF. The chain links TRBV19 to TRBJ2-2; no reliable D call. Germline loops: CDR1 LNHDA, CDR2 SQIVND (reference sequence). The CDR3 spans 14 residues. V lost 6 bases, J lost 6 bases, and 14 bases lay in between. The variable domain in full, completed from reference TRBV19 and TRBJ2-2, reads DGGITQSPKYLFRKEGQNVTLSCEQNLNHDAMYWYRQDPGQGLRLIYYSQIVNDFQKGDIAEGYSVSREKKESFPLTVTSAQKNPTAFYLCASRARSPPGELFFGEGSRLTVL.

V usage is TRBV11-2 and J usage is TRBJ1-4; TRBD1 is a possible D gene (5 bases). CDR1 and CDR2 (germline): SGHAT, FQNNGV. The CDR3 has 15 amino acids. Trimming took off 5 bases at V and 8 bases at J, with 18 bases between the two ends. The CDR3 bases are TGTGCCAGCAGCACGTTAGGGCAGGGATCCGAAAAACTGTTTTTT. This codes for CASSTLGQGSEKLFF. The variable domain in full, completed from reference TRBV11-2 and TRBJ1-4, reads EAGVAQSPRYKIIEKRQSVAFWCNPISGHATLYWYQQILGQGPKLLIQFQNNGVVDDSQLPKDRFSAERLKGVDSTLKIQPAKLEDSAVYLCASSTLGQGSEKLFFGSGTQLSVL.

V gene TRBV16 combines with J gene TRBJ1-2; 7 bases fit TRBD1. The length of the CDR3 is 14 residues. Trimming took 0 bases from V and 8 from J; bases not matched to a gene: 6. Germline V lookup: CDR1 KGHSY, CDR2 FQNENV. The DNA of the CDR3 is TGTGCCAGCAGCCAATCGATGTCCAGGGGGGGCTACACCTTC. Protein product: CASSQSMSRGGYTF.

This clone was counted a single time. This chain connects TRBV5-4 to TRBJ2-5; D unclear. The germline CDR1 and CDR2 sequences are SGHNT and YYREEE (reference sequence). The V end lost 4 bases, the J end lost 2 bases, and 12 bases lay between the germline ends. The CDR3 totals 14 residues. The CDR3 bases are TGTGCCAGCAGCGAGGAGAGAATACAAGAGACCCAGTACTTC. This gives the protein CASSEERIQETQYF.

The chain recombines TRBV5-4 with TRBJ1-5, with 7 bases lining up with TRBD1. The V and J ends lost 0 bases and 5 bases, in that order; junction bases with no gene match: 8. The germline V gene has CDR1 SGHNT and CDR2 YYREEE (reference sequence). The CDR3 consists of 16 residues. CDR3 sequence (DNA): TGTGCCAGCAGCTTGGGTCCAGGGGGGAGTCATCAGCCCCAGCATTTT. Translation: CASSLGPGGSHQPQHF.

V usage is TRBV7-8 and J usage is TRBJ1-1; 10 bases agree with TRBD1. The CDR3 is made up of 15 amino acids. V dropped 5 bases and J dropped 3; count of bases not matched to a gene: 6. Germline CDR1 SGHVS, CDR2 FQNEAQ. CDR3 nucleotide sequence: TGTGCCAGCAGCCCGGACAGGGGGGAGTACACTGAAGCTTTCTTT. Encoded protein: CASSPDRGEYTEAFF. Filled out from reference TRBV7-8 and TRBJ1-1, the complete variable domain reads GAGVSQSPRYKVAKRGQDVALRCDPISGHVSLFWYQQALGQGPEFLTYFQNEAQLDKSGLPSDRFFAERPEGSVSTLKIQRTQQEDSAVYLCASSPDRGEYTEAFFGQGTRLTVV.

This chain joins TRBV18 and TRBJ2-3; the match to TRBD1 covers 7 bases. Germline-derived CDR1 and CDR2 are KGHSH and LQKENI. The J segment lost 0 bases and the V segment lost 3 bases, leaving 6 bases of the junction unmatched. The CDR3 runs to 16 residues. In DNA, the CDR3 is TGTGCCAGCTCACCCTCGACAGGGATAAGCACAGATACGCAGTATTTT. As protein: CASSPSTGISTDTQYF.

As concerns this clone: The junction departs from germline at one end; a sequencing error may be responsible. V and J are TRBV5-1 and TRBJ2-3; a possible D gene is TRBD1 (5 bases). The CDR3 totals 15 residues. The germline gives CDR1 SGHRS, CDR2 YFSETQ. CDR3 amino acids: CASSLEGVGTDTQYF. The DNA of the CDR3 is TGTGCCAGCAGCTTGGAAGGGGTTGGCACAGATACGCAGTATTTT.

This rearrangement joins TRBV21-1 to TRBJ1-1; TRBD1 is taken as the D call from the table, unchecked against the DNA. TRBV21-1 is designated a pseudogene. This CDR3 region has 16 residues. In DNA, the CDR3 is TGTGCCAGCAGCAAGGGGCACTCTTACAAGGACACTGAAGCTTTCTTT. Protein sequence: CASSKGHSYKDTEAFF.

The J gene is TRBJ2-3, the V gene TRBV7-8; possible D gene TRBD2, 5 bases. CDR3 length: 14 amino acids. V was trimmed by 9 bases and J by 5 bases, leaving 18 bases between them. The germline gives CDR1 SGHVS, CDR2 FQNEAQ. This chain's CDR3 is CASGPFSRGDTQYF. The CDR3, as DNA: TGTGCCAGTGGCCCCTTCAGTCGGGGAGATACGCAGTATTTT.

The V and J genes are TRBV13 and TRBJ1-6; 8 bases line up with TRBD1. With 3 bases clipped from V and 10 bases from J, the junction kept 5 bases outside the gene matches. CDR1 is PRHDT and CDR2 is FYEKMQ in the germline V gene (reference sequence). This CDR3 region has 14 residues. The CDR3 DNA reads TGTGCCAGCAGCTTGACAGGGGCGCAATCACCCCTCCACTTT. It translates to CASSLTGAQSPLHF. Variable domain in full (rest from reference TRBV13 and TRBJ1-6): AAGVIQSPRHLIKEKRETATLKCYPIPRHDTVYWYQQGPGQDPQFLISFYEKMQSDKGSIPDRFSAQQFSDYHSELNMSSLELGDSALYFCASSLTGAQSPLHFGNGTRLTVT.

The chain combines TRBV29-1 with TRBJ1-1, with unresolved D. This CDR3 has 13 residues. Looked up from germline, CDR1 is SQVTM and CDR2 is ANQGSEA. Trimming took 5 bases from V and 6 from J, leaving 16 bases between them. CDR3 DNA: TGCAGCGTTAGTAAACGACTCCTCTCTGAAGCTTTCTTT. Protein product: CSVSKRLLSEAFF.

The chain employs TRBV2 and TRBJ2-3; 9 bases align to TRBD1. With V trimmed by 4 bases and J by 3 bases, 8 bases remained unmatched. Germline values: CDR1 SNHLY, CDR2 FYNNEI. This CDR3 contains 16 residues. Written as DNA, the CDR3 is TGTGCCAGCAGTGGAGAAGGACAGGGGCTGACAGATACGCAGTATTTT. Its translation is CASSGEGQGLTDTQYF.

The chain is built from TRBV27 and TRBJ1-1; TRBD1 matches at 7 bases. The CDR3 loop spans 11 amino acids. The germline gives CDR1 MNHEY, CDR2 SMNVEV (reference sequence). V was pared by 5 bases and J by 7 bases, with 1 base of the junction left unmatched. CDR3 sequence (DNA): TGTGCCAGCAGTAGGACAGGTGAAGCTTTCTTT. This gives the protein CASSRTGEAFF.

The CDR3 DNA reads as TGTGCCAGCACCCTCTCGGAGACGTCCTACAATGAGCAGTTCTTC. This encodes CASTLSETSYNEQFF. V usage is TRBV7-9 and J usage is TRBJ2-1, with unresolved D. Per germline, CDR1 SEHNR and CDR2 FQNEAQ (reference sequence). The V gene lost 7 bases and the J gene lost 1 base, with 14 bases spanning the gap. This CDR3 has 15 residues.

The rearrangement uses TRBV21-1 and TRBJ2-7. TRBV21-1 is recorded as a pseudogene. The CDR3 length is 16 residues. The CDR3 loop reads CASSKVGEERSYEQYV. The CDR3 coding sequence is TGTGCCAGCAGCAAAGTTGGGGAAGAGCGCTCCTACGAGCAGTACGTC.

The chain has TRBV30 and TRBJ1-1, with D hard to call. The germline CDR1 and CDR2 sequences are GTSNPN and SVGIG (reference sequence). Trimming removed 2 bases at V and 8 bases at J, with 15 bases between. This CDR3 has 13 residues. The CDR3 DNA reads as TGTGCCTGGAGTCCCCGCCGCTGGTCCGAAGCTTTCTTT. It encodes CAWSPRRWSEAFF.

Here the CDR3 reads CASSQGGEAGELFF. The DNA of the CDR3 is TGTGCCAGCAGCCAAGGTGGGGAGGCCGGGGAGCTGTTTTTT. This chain uses TRBV3-1 (or the pseudogene TRBV3-2) with TRBJ2-2, with a weak D call TRBD2 (6 bases). CDR1 LGHDT and CDR2 YNNKEL come from the germline V gene (reference sequence). The V and J ends lost 1 base and 6 bases respectively, with 9 bases between them. This CDR3 has 14 residues.

The chain carries TRBV11-3 and TRBJ2-2; D uncertain. CDR1 and CDR2 (germline): SGHNT, YENEEA. V lost 1 base and J lost 6, with 0 bases in between. This CDR3 is 11 amino acids long. The DNA of the CDR3 is TGTGCCAGCAGCTTAGCCGGGGAGCTGTTTTTT. It encodes CASSLAGELFF. The full variable domain, with the rest looked up from reference TRBV11-3 and TRBJ2-2, is EAGVVQSPRYKIIEKKQPVAFWCNPISGHNTLYWYLQNLGQGPELLIRYENEEAVDDSQLPKDRFSAERLKGVDSTLKIQPAELGDSAVYLCASSLAGELFFGEGSRLTVL.

The chain couples TRBV6-5 to TRBJ1-1, with D unclear. Germline lookup yields CDR1 MNHEY and CDR2 SVGAGI. The CDR3 is 13 residues long. Between the trimmed V and J ends, which lost 4 bases and 0 bases, there was a span of 6 bases. The CDR3 protein is CASSSALNTEAFF. The DNA of the CDR3 is TGTGCCAGCAGTTCTGCCTTGAACACTGAAGCTTTCTTT.

The gene calls are TRBV6-5 and TRBJ1-1; TRBD1 is a possible D gene (6 bases). Germline V gene lookup returns CDR1 MNHEY and CDR2 SVGAGI. This CDR3 contains 13 residues. Trimming stripped 7 bases from V and 5 bases from J, with 14 bases between. The CDR3 is CASTDRGGTEAFF. In DNA, the CDR3 is TGTGCCAGCACCGACAGAGGGGGAACTGAAGCTTTCTTT.

The V call is TRBV18, the J call TRBJ2-5, with no clear D. This CDR3 is built from 13 residues. Germline V gene data show CDR1 as KGHSH and CDR2 as LQKENI. With 6 bases removed from V and 5 bases from J, the gap between germline ends came to 13 bases. CDR3 nucleotides: TGTGCCAGCTCGCTGGGAATTCAGGAGACCCAGTACTTC. Encoded protein: CASSLGIQETQYF.

V and J are TRBV15 and TRBJ1-2; D possibly corresponds to TRBD1 (5 bases). With 3 bases removed from V and 2 bases from J, the gap between germline ends came to 10 bases. Germline CDR1 reads LNHNV; CDR2 reads YYDKDF (reference sequence). This CDR3 contains 14 residues. The CDR3 loop reads CATSSEGINYGYTF. Written as DNA, the CDR3 is TGTGCCACCAGCAGTGAGGGGATAAACTATGGCTACACCTTC.

J is TRBJ1-2 and V is TRBV4-1; D perhaps matches TRBD1 (5 bases). The CDR3 sequence is 16 residues long. Trimming shortened V by 0 bases and J by 6 bases, and 17 bases separated the two germline ends. The germline V gene has CDR1 MGHRA and CDR2 YSYEKL. CDR3: CASSQDPAGRGDGYTF. As DNA, the CDR3 is TGCGCCAGCAGCCAAGATCCGGCAGGGAGAGGGGATGGCTACACCTTC.

The rearrangement uses TRBV4-2 and TRBJ1-2, with D perhaps TRBD1 (5 bases). The CDR3 runs to 14 residues. V shed 2 bases and J shed 8 bases, with 15 bases lying between them. Germline-derived CDR1 and CDR2 are LGHNA and YNFKEQ. Written as DNA, the CDR3 is TGTGCCAGCAGCCAAAACCAAGGGGCTAACGGCTACACCTTC. Protein sequence: CASSQNQGANGYTF.

This sequence joins TRBV7-9 and TRBJ1-1; no reliable D call. Trimming took 3 bases from V and 4 from J, leaving 3 bases between them. The germline V gene encodes CDR1 SEHNR and CDR2 FQNEAQ (reference sequence). The CDR3 length is 11 residues. DNA of the CDR3: TGTGCCAGCAGCTTGTCCACTGAAGCTTTCTTT. It specifies CASSLSTEAFF.

The chain is built from TRBV6-4 and TRBJ1-5; the D is unclear. The V end lost 9 bases, the J end lost 7 bases, and 10 bases lay between the germline ends. This CDR3 contains 11 residues. Germline lookup yields CDR1 MRHNA and CDR2 SNTAGT. The CDR3, as DNA: TGTGCCAGGTTCCGTGGGCAGCCCCAGCATTTT. Amino acids: CARFRGQPQHF.

In nucleotides, the CDR3 is TGTGCCAGCAGTTTATCTGCGGCAACTTTCACTGAAGCTTTCTTT. Its translation: CASSLSAATFTEAFF. J is TRBJ1-1 and V is TRBV27; D call uncertain. This CDR3 has 15 amino acids. Trimming cost V 0 bases and J 4 bases, with 12 bases left between them. Germline V CDR1 and CDR2: MNHEY, SMNVEV (reference sequence).

In DNA, the CDR3 is TGTGCTAGTTCTGCGGGACAGGGGAATTTTGGAAACACCATATATTTT. This encodes CASSAGQGNFGNTIYF. The rearrangement links TRBV12-5 to TRBJ1-3; 10 bases map to TRBD1. Germline CDR1 LGHNT, CDR2 FRNRAP. The CDR3 is made up of 16 amino acids. The J segment lost 3 bases and the V segment lost 8 bases, leaving 10 bases of the junction unmatched.

As DNA, the CDR3 is TGTGCCAGCAGCCAAGAATGGAAAGACCCTGAAGCTTTCTTT. Amino acids: CASSQEWKDPEAFF. This chain connects TRBV3-1 (or the pseudogene TRBV3-2) to TRBJ1-1, with no clear D. The CDR3 contains 14 residues. The V end lost 0 bases, the J end lost 6 bases, and 11 bases lay between the germline ends. Looked up from germline, CDR1 is LGHDT and CDR2 is YNNKEL (reference sequence).

J is TRBJ1-3 and V is TRBV3-1 (or the pseudogene TRBV3-2), with 8 bases fitting TRBD1. The trim removed 4 bases at V and 4 bases at J, leaving 9 bases unmatched. The germline gives CDR1 LGHDT, CDR2 YNNKEL (reference sequence). This CDR3 has 16 amino acids. The CDR3 protein is CASSPWTGLDGNTIYF. The CDR3 DNA sequence: TGTGCCAGCAGCCCATGGACAGGGTTGGACGGAAACACCATATATTTT.

This clone was recorded a few times. The chain combines TRBV27 with TRBJ2-2; D tentatively fits TRBD1 or TRBD2 (5 bases each). The CDR3 consists of 18 residues. Trimming cost V 3 bases and J 0 bases, with 17 bases left between them. Germline V gene data show CDR1 as MNHEY and CDR2 as SMNVEV (reference sequence). CDR3 in amino acids: CASSFEGRRTTNTGELFF. CDR3 coding DNA: TGTGCCAGCAGTTTCGAGGGAAGGAGGACAACGAACACCGGGGAGCTGTTTTTT.